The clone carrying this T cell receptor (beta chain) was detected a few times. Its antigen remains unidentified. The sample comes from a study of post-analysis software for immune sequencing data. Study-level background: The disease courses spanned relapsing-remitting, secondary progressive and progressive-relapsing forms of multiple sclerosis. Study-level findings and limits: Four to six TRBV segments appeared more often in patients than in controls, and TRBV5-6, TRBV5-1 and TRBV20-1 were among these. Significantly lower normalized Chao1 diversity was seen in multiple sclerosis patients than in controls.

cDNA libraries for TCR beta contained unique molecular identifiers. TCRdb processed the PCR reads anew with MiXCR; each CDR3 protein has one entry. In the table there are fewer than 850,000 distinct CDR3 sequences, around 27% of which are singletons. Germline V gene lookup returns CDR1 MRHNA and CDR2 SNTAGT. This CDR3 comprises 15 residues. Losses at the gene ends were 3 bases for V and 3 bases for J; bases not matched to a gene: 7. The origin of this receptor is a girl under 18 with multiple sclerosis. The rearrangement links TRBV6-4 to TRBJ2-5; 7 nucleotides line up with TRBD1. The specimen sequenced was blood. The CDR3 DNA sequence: TGTGCCAGCAGTGAAAGGGCAGGGGGAGAAGAGACCCAGTACTTC. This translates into CASSERAGGEETQYF.